This TCR beta chain was identified in a study of blood T cells in healthy people across ages. The study's findings and limits: When set beside aged donors, long-lived donors presented more naive CD4+ cells and higher diversity.

PCR was performed a second time for about 7 to 12 cycles using a sample-barcoded 5' primer and a J-beta primer mix. A template-switch adaptor that had 12 random nucleotides put a tag on each cDNA molecule. One entry per CDR3 protein results from TCRdb running MiXCR on the 5' RACE reads. Here the sample spans about 1.1 million distinct CDR3 sequences, under 40% being singletons. Points on this clonotype: The antigen is unknown.

The CDR3 consists of 19 residues. The V and J ends lost 0 bases and 0 bases respectively, with 19 bases between them. Per the germline V gene, CDR1 is SGHTA and CDR2 is FQGNSA. The V and J genes are TRBV7-2 and TRBJ2-3; TRBD2 might be the D (6 bases). Source material: blood. The sequence came from a young man in good health. DNA for the CDR3: TGTGCCAGCAGCTTAGCTACAACCTGGGGGGACCCTAGCACAGATACGCAGTATTTT. This gives the protein CASSLATTWGDPSTDTQYF.